The clone carrying this T cell receptor beta chain appeared a few times. The antigen remains unidentified. Germline CDR1 is LGHDT and CDR2 is YNNKEL (reference sequence). CDR3 length: 14 amino acids. V dropped 3 bases and J dropped 7; count of bases not matched to a gene: 5. This entry is derived from a study of post-analysis software for immune sequencing data. Study results and limitations: The study found TRBV5-6, TRBV5-1 and TRBV20-1 among a few TRBV segments more frequent in patients than controls.

Each TCR beta cDNA library carried unique molecular identifiers. Each CDR3 protein is one row after TCRdb ran MiXCR on the PCR reads. The table records roughly 650,000 distinct CDR3 sequences, 59% of them present only once. V gene TRBV3-1 combines with J gene TRBJ2-4, with 8 nucleotides matching TRBD2. This TCR was recovered from a girl aged 2 to 10 with multiple sclerosis. The sequenced material came from blood. The CDR3 region is CASSQAGLENIQYF. The CDR3 region has the DNA TGTGCCAGCAGCCAGGCGGGACTAGAGAACATTCAGTACTTC.